This T cell receptor (beta chain) was recovered during a study of control samples from healthy donors and cancer patients. This clone was detected a few times. The CDR3 is made up of 15 amino acids. In germline, CDR1 is MNHEY, CDR2 SMNVEV (reference sequence). The trim removed 5 bases at V and 3 bases at J, leaving 7 bases unmatched. Sequenced by immunoSEQ multiplex PCR; TCRdb stores in-frame clones only, minus some. The data contain about 190,000 clones, about 90% of them singletons. The source is a man in his thirties or forties in good health. Sequencing was performed on blood. V is TRBV27 and J is TRBJ2-3, with TRBD2 matching 8 bases. The CDR3, as DNA: TGTGCCAGCAGTAGAATAGCGGGGTGGACAGATACGCAGTATTTT. The encoded protein is CASSRIAGWTDTQYF.